These T cell receptor beta chains were read from a single sample in a study of CD8 T cells in Susac syndrome. Using its own MiXCR run on the immunoSEQ multiplex PCR reads, TCRdb lists one record per CDR3 protein. The sample has under 200,000 distinct CDR3 sequences, about 91% seen once. Material for sequencing was CD4+ T cells from PBMCs. These receptors originate from a human donor in good health. Each CDR3 is given with its conserved first and last residue. Fields, in order: J gene, V gene, D gene, CDR3 protein. A D gene is named only where the DNA matches it firmly.

TRBJ2-4,TRBV11-2,TRBD1,CASSKGTGIAKNIQYF
TRBJ1-1,TRBV30,-,CAGDRYTEAFF
TRBJ2-2,TRBV7-2,TRBD2,CASSLSGALEELFF
TRBJ1-2,TRBV18,TRBD1,CASSPTAGTGEGYTF
TRBJ2-7,TRBV10-3,TRBD1,CAIRPTGGGEQYF
TRBJ1-2,TRBV10-1,-,CASSESGQSHGYTF
TRBJ1-5,TRBV20-1,TRBD1,CSAYPRGGNQPQHF
TRBJ2-5,TRBV6-1,TRBD1,CASSEAGTGFRETQYF
TRBJ2-5,TRBV12-5,-,CASGPPGAGETQYF
TRBJ2-3,TRBV29-1,TRBD1,CSVGGTGVPTDTQYF
TRBJ2-2,TRBV4-2,TRBD2,CASSQDRSRSSGNTGELFF
TRBJ1-6,TRBV7-9,-,CASSLLHGSYNSPLHF
TRBJ1-2,TRBV20-1,-,CSARGSGADYGYTF
TRBJ2-5,TRBV6-5,-,CASSPGPHQTQYF
TRBJ1-5,TRBV7-2,-,CASSFANQPQHF
TRBJ2-3,TRBV20-1,TRBD2,CSAARASGGRYTQYF